This T cell receptor (beta chain) was sequenced in a study of OX40 agonist ivuxolimab in advanced cancers. Per germline, CDR1 MNHEY and CDR2 SMNVEV (reference sequence). The CDR3 spans 14 residues. Trimming pared 8 bases from V and 0 bases from J, leaving 13 bases between. Generated by immunoSEQ multiplex PCR, the TCRdb table keeps only in-frame clones and is missing some. The sample records around 71,000 clones, about 85% being singletons. The TCR was taken from an adult with an advanced solid tumor such as melanoma, head and neck, liver or kidney cancer. The rearrangement links TRBV27 to TRBJ1-2, with D uncertain. The source material was CD4+ or CD8+ T cells sorted from blood, sampled in a trial of the OX40 agonist ivuxolimab. CDR3: CASGGLETNYGYTF. The CDR3 nucleotides are TGTGCCAGCGGTGGTTTAGAGACTAACTATGGCTACACCTTC.